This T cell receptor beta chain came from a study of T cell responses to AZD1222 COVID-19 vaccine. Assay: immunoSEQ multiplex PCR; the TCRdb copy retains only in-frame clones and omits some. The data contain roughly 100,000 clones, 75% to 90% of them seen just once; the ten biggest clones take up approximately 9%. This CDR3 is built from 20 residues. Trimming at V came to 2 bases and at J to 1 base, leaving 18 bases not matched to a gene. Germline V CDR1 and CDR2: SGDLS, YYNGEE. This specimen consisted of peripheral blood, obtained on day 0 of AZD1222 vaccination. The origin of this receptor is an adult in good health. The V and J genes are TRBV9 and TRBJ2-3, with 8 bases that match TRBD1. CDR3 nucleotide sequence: TGTGCCAGCAGCGTCCGACCCACTACTCAGGGGGCAGGTCGCACAGATACGCAGTATTTT. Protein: CASSVRPTTQGAGRTDTQYF.